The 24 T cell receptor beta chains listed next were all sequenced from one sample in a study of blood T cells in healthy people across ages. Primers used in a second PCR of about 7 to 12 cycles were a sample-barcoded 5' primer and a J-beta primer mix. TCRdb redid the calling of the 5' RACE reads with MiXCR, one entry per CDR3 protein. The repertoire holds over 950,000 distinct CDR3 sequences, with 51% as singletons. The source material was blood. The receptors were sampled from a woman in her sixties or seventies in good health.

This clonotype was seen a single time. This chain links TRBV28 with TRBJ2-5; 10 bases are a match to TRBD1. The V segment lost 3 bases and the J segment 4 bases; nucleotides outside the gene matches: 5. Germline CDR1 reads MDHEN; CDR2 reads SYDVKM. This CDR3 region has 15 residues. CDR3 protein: CASSLGQGIGETQYF. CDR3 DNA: TGTGCCAGCAGTTTGGGACAGGGGATTGGAGAGACCCAGTACTTC.

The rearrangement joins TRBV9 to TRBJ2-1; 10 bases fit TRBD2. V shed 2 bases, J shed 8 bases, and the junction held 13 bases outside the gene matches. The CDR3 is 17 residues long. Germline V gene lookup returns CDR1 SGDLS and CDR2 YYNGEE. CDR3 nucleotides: TGTGCCAGCAGCGTGGGTACTAGCGGGAACGTACGTCATGAGCAGTTCTTC. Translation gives CASSVGTSGNVRHEQFF.

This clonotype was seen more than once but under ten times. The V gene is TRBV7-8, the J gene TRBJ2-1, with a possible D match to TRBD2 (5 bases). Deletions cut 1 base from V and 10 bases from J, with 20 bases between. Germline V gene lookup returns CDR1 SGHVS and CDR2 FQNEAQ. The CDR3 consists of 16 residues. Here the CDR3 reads CASSLGLAGKMLEQFF. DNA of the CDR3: TGTGCCAGCAGCTTAGGCCTAGCAGGCAAGATGCTGGAGCAGTTCTTC.

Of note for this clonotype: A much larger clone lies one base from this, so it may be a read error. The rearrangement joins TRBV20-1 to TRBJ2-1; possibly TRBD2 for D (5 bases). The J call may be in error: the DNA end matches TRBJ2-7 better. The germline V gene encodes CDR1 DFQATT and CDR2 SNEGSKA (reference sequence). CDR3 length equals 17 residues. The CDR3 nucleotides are TGCAGTGCTAGAGATGTGGCGGGCAGGAGCTCCTACAATGAGCAGTACTTC. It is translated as CSARDVAGRSSYNEQYF.

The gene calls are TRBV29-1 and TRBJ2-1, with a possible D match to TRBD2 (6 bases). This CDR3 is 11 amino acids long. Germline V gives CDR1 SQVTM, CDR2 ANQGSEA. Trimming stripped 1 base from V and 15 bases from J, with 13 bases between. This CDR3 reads CSVEVKLAVFF. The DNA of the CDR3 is TGCAGCGTTGAAGTCAAACTAGCTGTGTTCTTC.

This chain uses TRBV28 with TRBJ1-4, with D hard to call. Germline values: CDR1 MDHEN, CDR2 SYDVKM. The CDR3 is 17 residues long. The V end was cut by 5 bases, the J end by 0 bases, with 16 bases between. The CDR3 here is CASSAGILDTTNEKLFF. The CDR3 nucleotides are TGTGCCAGCAGTGCCGGGATTCTAGATACAACTAATGAAAAACTGTTTTTT.

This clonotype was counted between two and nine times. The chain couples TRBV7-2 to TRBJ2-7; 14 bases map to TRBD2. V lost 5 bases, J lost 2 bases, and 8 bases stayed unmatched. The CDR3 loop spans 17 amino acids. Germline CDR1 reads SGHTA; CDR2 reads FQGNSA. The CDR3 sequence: CASSRTSGRQNTYEQYF. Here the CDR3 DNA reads TGTGCCAGCAGCCGGACTAGCGGGAGGCAAAACACCTACGAGCAGTACTTC.

The CDR3 protein is CASGDRGYSPLHF. The CDR3, as DNA: TGTGCCAGCGGCGACAGGGGTTATTCACCCCTCCACTTT. The J gene is TRBJ1-6, the V gene TRBV27, with 8 bases that match TRBD1. The CDR3 runs 13 residues. V shed 8 bases and J 8 bases; nucleotides not matched to a gene: 5. Germline loops: CDR1 MNHEY, CDR2 SMNVEV (reference sequence).

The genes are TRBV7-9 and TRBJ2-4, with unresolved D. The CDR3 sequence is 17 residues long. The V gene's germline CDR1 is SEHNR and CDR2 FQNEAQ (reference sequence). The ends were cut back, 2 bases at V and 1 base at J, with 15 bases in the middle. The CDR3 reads CASSLTTVGTAKNIQYF. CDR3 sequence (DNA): TGTGCCAGCAGCTTAACCACAGTGGGCACGGCCAAAAACATTCAGTACTTC.

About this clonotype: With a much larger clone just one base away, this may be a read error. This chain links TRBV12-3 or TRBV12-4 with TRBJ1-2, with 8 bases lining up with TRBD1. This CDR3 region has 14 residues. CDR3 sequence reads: CASSSQGVGYGCTF. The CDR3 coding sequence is TGTGCCAGCAGTTCACAGGGGGTGGGCTATGGCTGCACCTTC.

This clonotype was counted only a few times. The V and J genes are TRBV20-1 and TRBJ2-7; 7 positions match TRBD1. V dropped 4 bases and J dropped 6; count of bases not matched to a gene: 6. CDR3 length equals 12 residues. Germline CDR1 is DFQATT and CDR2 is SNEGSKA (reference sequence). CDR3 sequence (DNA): TGCAGTGCTACGGCAGGGGGTGGCGAGCAGTACTTC. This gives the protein CSATAGGGEQYF.

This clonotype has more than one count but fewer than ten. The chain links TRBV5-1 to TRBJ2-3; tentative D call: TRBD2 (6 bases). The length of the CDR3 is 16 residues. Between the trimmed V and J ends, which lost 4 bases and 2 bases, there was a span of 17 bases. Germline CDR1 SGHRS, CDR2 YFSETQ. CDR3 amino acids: CASSPAGPPDTDTQYF. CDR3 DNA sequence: TGCGCCAGCAGCCCCGCGGGGCCCCCTGACACAGATACGCAGTATTTT. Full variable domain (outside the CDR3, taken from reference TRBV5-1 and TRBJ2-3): KAGVTQTPRYLIKTRGQQVTLSCSPISGHRSVSWYQQTPGQGLQFLFEYFSETQRNKGNFPGRFSGRQFSNSRSEMNVSTLELGDSALYLCASSPAGPPDTDTQYFGPGTRLTVL.

This CDR3 is CASSQERWQGDLAGVRNEQFF. In DNA form, the CDR3 reads TGCGCCAGCAGCCAAGAAAGGTGGCAGGGGGATTTAGCGGGAGTGCGGAATGAGCAGTTCTTC. The J gene is TRBJ2-1, the V gene TRBV4-1; 9 bases map to TRBD2. This CDR3 spans 21 amino acids. The V segment lost 0 bases and the J segment 7 bases; nucleotides outside the gene matches: 22. Germline CDR1 reads MGHRA; CDR2 reads YSYEKL.

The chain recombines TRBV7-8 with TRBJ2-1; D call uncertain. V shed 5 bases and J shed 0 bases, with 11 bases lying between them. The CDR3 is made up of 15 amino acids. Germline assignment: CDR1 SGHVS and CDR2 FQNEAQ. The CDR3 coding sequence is TGTGCCAGCAGCGCCGGGTCTGGCTCCTACAATGAGCAGTTCTTC. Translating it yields CASSAGSGSYNEQFF.

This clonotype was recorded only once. The CDR3 here is CASSSDRGISPLHF. The CDR3 DNA follows: TGTGCCAGCAGCTCGGACAGGGGTATTTCACCCCTCCACTTT. The chain is built from TRBV7-9 and TRBJ1-6; 9 bases map to TRBD1. The V gene end was trimmed by 4 bases and the J gene end by 9 bases; junction bases not matched to a gene: 4. Germline V gene sequence: CDR1 SEHNR, CDR2 FQNEAQ (reference sequence). The CDR3 contains 14 residues.

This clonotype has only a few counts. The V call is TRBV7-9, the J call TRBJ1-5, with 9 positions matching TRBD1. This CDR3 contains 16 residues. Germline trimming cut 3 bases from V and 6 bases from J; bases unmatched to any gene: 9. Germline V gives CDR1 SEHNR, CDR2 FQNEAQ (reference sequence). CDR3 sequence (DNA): TGTGCCAGCAGCTTTTGGACAGGGGAAAATGGTCAGCCCCAGCATTTT. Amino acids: CASSFWTGENGQPQHF.

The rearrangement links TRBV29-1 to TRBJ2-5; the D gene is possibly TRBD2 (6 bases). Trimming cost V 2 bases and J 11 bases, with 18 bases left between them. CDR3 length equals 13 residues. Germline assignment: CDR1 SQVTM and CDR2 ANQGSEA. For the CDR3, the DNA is TGCAGCGTTGAAAAGGGAGGAAAATACGGGCAGTACTTC. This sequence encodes CSVEKGGKYGQYF.

CDR3 nucleotide sequence: TGTGCCAGCAGTTGGGGCACCGGGGAGCTGTTTTTT. This encodes CASSWGTGELFF. The chain employs TRBV27 and TRBJ2-2; unclear D gene. The CDR3 consists of 12 residues. Trimming left V 4 bases short and J 4 bases short, with 4 bases between. Germline V gives CDR1 MNHEY, CDR2 SMNVEV (reference sequence).

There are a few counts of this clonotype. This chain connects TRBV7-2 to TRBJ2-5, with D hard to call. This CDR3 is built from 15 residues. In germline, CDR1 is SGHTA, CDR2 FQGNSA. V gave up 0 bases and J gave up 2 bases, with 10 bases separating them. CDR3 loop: CASSLAATRQETQYF. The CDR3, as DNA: TGTGCCAGCAGCTTAGCGGCGACAAGGCAAGAGACCCAGTACTTC. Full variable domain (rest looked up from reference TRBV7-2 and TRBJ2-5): GAGVSQSPSNKVTEKGKDVELRCDPISGHTALYWYRQSLGQGLEFLIYFQGNSAPDKSGLPSDRFSAERTGGSVSTLTIQRTQQEDSAVYLCASSLAATRQETQYFGPGTRLLVL.

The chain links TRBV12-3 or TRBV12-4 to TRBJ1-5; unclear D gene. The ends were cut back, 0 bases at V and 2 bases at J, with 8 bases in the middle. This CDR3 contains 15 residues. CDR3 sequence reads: CASSLAVTRNQPQHF. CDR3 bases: TGTGCCAGCAGTTTAGCGGTTACTCGCAATCAGCCCCAGCATTTT.

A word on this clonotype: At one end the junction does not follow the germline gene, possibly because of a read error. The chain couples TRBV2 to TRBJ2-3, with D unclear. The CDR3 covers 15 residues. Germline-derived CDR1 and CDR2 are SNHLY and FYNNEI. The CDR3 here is CANSESAPEVNTQYF. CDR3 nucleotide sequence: TGTGCCAACAGTGAGTCAGCCCCCGAAGTGAATACGCAGTATTTT.

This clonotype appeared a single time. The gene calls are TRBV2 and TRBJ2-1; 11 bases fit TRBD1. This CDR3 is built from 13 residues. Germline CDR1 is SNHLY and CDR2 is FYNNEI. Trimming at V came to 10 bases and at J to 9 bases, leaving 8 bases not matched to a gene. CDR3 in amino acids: CANRDRGSSEQFF. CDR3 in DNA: TGTGCCAACAGGGACAGGGGGTCCTCTGAGCAGTTCTTC.

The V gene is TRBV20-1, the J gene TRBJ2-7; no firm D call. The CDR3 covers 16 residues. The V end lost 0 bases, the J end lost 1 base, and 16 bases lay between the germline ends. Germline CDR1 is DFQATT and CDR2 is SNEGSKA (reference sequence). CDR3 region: CSARDLPSSESYEQYF. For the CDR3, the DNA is TGCAGTGCTAGAGACCTCCCCTCGTCTGAGTCCTACGAGCAGTACTTC.

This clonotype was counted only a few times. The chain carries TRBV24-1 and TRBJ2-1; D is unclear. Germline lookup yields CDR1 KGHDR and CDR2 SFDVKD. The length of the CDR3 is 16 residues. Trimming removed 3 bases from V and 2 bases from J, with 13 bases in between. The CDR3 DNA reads TGTGCCACCAGTGATCGGTCCAAGAGTACCTACAATGAGCAGTTCTTC. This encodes CATSDRSKSTYNEQFF.